This T cell receptor (beta chain) was found in a study of blood T cell repertoires in COVID-19. For the study at large: Acute and convalescent COVID-19 specimens originated in the United States, Italy and Spain. T cells, B-cell-depleted T cells, or PBMCs supplied cDNA or gDNA.

Per the study methods: It was from reference gene primer amplification that nucleated cell counts were estimated. TCRdb keeps only in-frame clones here, not all; method: immunoSEQ multiplex PCR. The V and J calls and clone size come from that table; D and trimming were worked out from the DNA. The sample consists of just under 60,000 clones, 70% to 80% of them appearing once. There are 14 residues in the CDR3. The V gene's germline CDR1 is MNHEY and CDR2 SVGEGT. V shed 5 bases, J shed 2 bases, and the junction held 5 bases outside the gene matches. The source of this sequence is a human donor in a cohort sampled during active COVID-19. Sequences were obtained from peripheral blood. This chain connects TRBV6-2 or TRBV6-3 to TRBJ2-7; 8 bases match TRBD2. CDR3 in DNA: TGTGCCAGCAGTCCCCGGCGGGGGGCCTACGAGCAGTACTTC. It is translated as CASSPRRGAYEQYF.